These 30 T cell receptor beta chains came from one sample sequenced in a study of cytomegalovirus exposure and HLA in healthy donors. The PCR contained 60 Vbeta and 13 Jbeta primers. The protocol was immunoSEQ multiplex PCR, while the TCRdb copy is restricted to in-frame clones and leaves out a portion. The table records roughly 190,000 clones, roughly 74% of them present only once. The sample was PBMCs. These receptors were taken from a woman aged 25 to 39 in good health and CMV-seronegative.

The chain joins TRBV30 to TRBJ2-3, with D hard to call. The CDR3 contains 14 residues. Germline CDR1 and CDR2: GTSNPN and SVGIG (reference sequence). Deletions cut 1 base from V and 6 bases from J, with 14 bases between. CDR3 coding DNA: TGTGCCTGGAGTGACCCCGACGTGAGGGATACGCAGTATTTT. Protein sequence: CAWSDPDVRDTQYF.

CDR3 sequence reads: CASSSATGHDEQYF. Written as DNA, the CDR3 is TGTGCCAGCAGCTCGGCCACAGGCCATGACGAGCAGTACTTC. The chain uses TRBV11-2 and TRBJ2-7; a possible D gene is TRBD1 (5 bases). The length of the CDR3 is 14 residues. Per the germline V gene, CDR1 is SGHAT and CDR2 is FQNNGV. Trimming removed 4 bases at V and 5 bases at J, with 15 bases between.

The chain combines TRBV6-4 with TRBJ2-3; perhaps TRBD2 as D (7 bases). Trimming removed 3 bases from V and 4 bases from J, with 11 bases in between. The CDR3 is made up of 14 amino acids. Germline V gene sequence: CDR1 MRHNA, CDR2 SNTAGT. CDR3 region: CASSERGGPDTQYF. The CDR3, as DNA: TGTGCCAGCAGTGAGAGGGGGGGCCCAGATACGCAGTATTTT.

The chain joins TRBV9 to TRBJ1-2; D remains unclear. This CDR3 has 15 amino acids. V lost 0 bases to trimming and J lost 4 bases, with 13 bases between them. CDR1 and CDR2 (germline): SGDLS, YYNGEE. CDR3: CASSVGPSEGYGYTF. CDR3 DNA: TGTGCCAGCAGCGTAGGTCCCTCAGAGGGCTATGGCTACACCTTC. Looking up the rest from reference TRBV9 and TRBJ1-2 gives the full variable domain: DSGVTQTPKHLITATGQRVTLRCSPRSGDLSVYWYQQSLDQGLQFLIQYYNGEERAKGNILERFSAQQFPDLHSELNLSSLELGDSALYFCASSVGPSEGYGYTFGSGTRLTVV.

This chain links TRBV9 with TRBJ2-3, with D tentatively TRBD2 (6 bases). Germline CDR1 and CDR2: SGDLS and YYNGEE. This CDR3 comprises 16 residues. Trimming stripped 0 bases from V and 0 bases from J, with 11 bases between. The CDR3 spells CASSVGTTPSTDTQYF. The DNA for the CDR3 is TGTGCCAGCAGCGTAGGGACTACCCCTAGCACAGATACGCAGTATTTT. Using reference TRBV9 and TRBJ2-3 for the parts outside the CDR3, the full variable domain is DSGVTQTPKHLITATGQRVTLRCSPRSGDLSVYWYQQSLDQGLQFLIQYYNGEERAKGNILERFSAQQFPDLHSELNLSSLELGDSALYFCASSVGTTPSTDTQYFGPGTRLTVL.

This clone was detected once. The chain has TRBV5-1 and TRBJ2-7; D is uncertain. This CDR3 is 13 amino acids long. Per the germline V gene, CDR1 is SGHRS and CDR2 is YFSETQ. The V end was cut by 4 bases, the J end by 2 bases, with 10 bases between. In nucleotides, the CDR3 is TGCGCCAGCAGCCGTGGCGGTGCCTACGAGCAGTACTTC. This translates into CASSRGGAYEQYF.

The sample holds one count of this clone. The CDR3 reads CASSQDFRVHTF. CDR3 in DNA: TGCGCCAGCAGCCAAGATTTCAGGGTTCACACCTTC. This chain joins TRBV4-1 and TRBJ1-2, with D maybe TRBD1 (5 bases). The CDR3 consists of 12 residues. Germline-derived CDR1 and CDR2 are MGHRA and YSYEKL. V dropped 0 bases and J dropped 12 bases, with 11 bases sitting between them.

The chain combines TRBV21-1 with TRBJ2-7; the listed D gene, TRBD1, was not tested against the DNA. TRBV21-1 is a listed pseudogene. The CDR3 consists of 16 residues. CDR3 residues: CASSQIEFGRVYEQYF. The CDR3 coding sequence is TGTGCCAGCAGCCAGATAGAGTTTGGCAGGGTTTACGAGCAGTACTTC.

The sample holds one count of this clone. The chain links TRBV6-1 to TRBJ1-2; the match to TRBD1 covers 9 bases. Trimming took 1 base from V and 4 from J; bases not matched to a gene: 1. Germline V gene lookup returns CDR1 MNHNS and CDR2 SASEGT. The CDR3 spans 14 residues. CDR3 in amino acids: CASSEVQGAYGYTF. The CDR3 bases are TGTGCCAGCAGTGAAGTACAGGGGGCCTATGGCTACACCTTC.

This clone was recorded only once. The rearrangement links TRBV11-2 to TRBJ1-6, with D maybe TRBD1 (5 bases). In germline, CDR1 is SGHAT, CDR2 FQNNGV. V was shortened by 3 bases and J by 10 bases, with 16 bases between the two germline ends. This CDR3 has 15 residues. The CDR3 loop reads CASSLDRQIWSPLHF. Written as DNA, the CDR3 is TGTGCCAGCAGCTTGGACCGACAGATTTGGTCACCCCTCCACTTT. The whole variable domain, remainder taken from reference TRBV11-2 and TRBJ1-6, is EAGVAQSPRYKIIEKRQSVAFWCNPISGHATLYWYQQILGQGPKLLIQFQNNGVVDDSQLPKDRFSAERLKGVDSTLKIQPAKLEDSAVYLCASSLDRQIWSPLHFGNGTRLTVT.

This clone came up a few times. The rearrangement uses TRBV30 and TRBJ2-7, with TRBD2 matching 11 bases. Trimming removed 2 bases from V and 3 bases from J; junction bases left unmatched: 6. The germline CDR1 and CDR2 sequences are GTSNPN and SVGIG (reference sequence). The CDR3 runs 15 residues. Here the CDR3 reads CAWSLAGGELYEQYF. The CDR3 region has the DNA TGTGCCTGGAGTTTAGCGGGAGGGGAACTCTACGAGCAGTACTTC.

The chain has TRBV7-8 and TRBJ1-6; no clear D. This CDR3 comprises 13 residues. Germline V CDR1 and CDR2: SGHVS, FQNEAQ. The V and J ends lost 6 bases and 8 bases respectively, with 11 bases between them. The DNA of the CDR3 is TGTGCCAGCAGATCCGACTGGGATTCACCCCTCCACTTT. Its translation is CASRSDWDSPLHF.

The chain has TRBV5-1 and TRBJ1-2; D is uncertain. The CDR3 is made up of 14 amino acids. The V gene lost 4 bases and the J gene lost 6 bases, with 16 bases spanning the gap. Germline V lookup: CDR1 SGHRS, CDR2 YFSETQ. This CDR3 reads CASSPGRDANGYTF. CDR3 DNA sequence: TGCGCCAGCAGCCCCGGACGGGATGCTAATGGCTACACCTTC.

The J gene is TRBJ2-1, the V gene TRBV4-2, with 10 bases lining up with TRBD2. CDR1 and CDR2 from the germline V gene are LGHNA and YNFKEQ. This CDR3 comprises 17 residues. The ends lost 0 bases at V and 9 bases at J; junction bases unmatched: 11. CDR3 protein: CASSQERGLAGVGEQFF. The CDR3 DNA sequence: TGTGCCAGCAGCCAAGAGCGAGGGCTAGCGGGAGTTGGTGAGCAGTTCTTC.

The V and J genes are TRBV5-4 and TRBJ1-1, with 12 bases that match TRBD1. V shed 0 bases and J 7 bases; nucleotides not matched to a gene: 7. CDR1 and CDR2 from the germline V gene are SGHNT and YYREEE (reference sequence). The CDR3 extends over 16 amino acids. The CDR3 loop is CASSLGSGQGAGEAFF. For the CDR3, the DNA is TGTGCCAGCAGCTTGGGATCGGGACAGGGGGCCGGTGAAGCTTTCTTT. Variable domain in full (rest from reference TRBV5-4 and TRBJ1-1): ETGVTQSPTHLIKTRGQQVTLRCSSQSGHNTVSWYQQALGQGPQFIFQYYREEENGRGNFPPRFSGLQFPNYSSELNVNALELDDSALYLCASSLGSGQGAGEAFFGQGTRLTVV.

The table lists this clone with a count of one. The chain recombines TRBV7-3 with TRBJ1-1, with D maybe TRBD1 (6 bases). The CDR3 covers 18 residues. Trimming took off 4 bases at V and 1 base at J, with 22 bases between the two ends. Germline CDR1 is SGHTA and CDR2 is FQGTGA. The CDR3 here is CASSSAGGHRGKNTEAFF. The CDR3, as DNA: TGTGCCAGCAGCTCCGCCGGGGGGCACCGAGGGAAGAACACTGAAGCTTTCTTT. Drawing the rest from reference TRBV7-3 and TRBJ1-1, the complete variable domain is GAGVSQTPSNKVTEKGKYVELRCDPISGHTALYWYRQSLGQGPEFLIYFQGTGAADDSGLPNDRFFAVRPEGSVSTLKIQRTERGDSAVYLCASSSAGGHRGKNTEAFFGQGTRLTVV.

This clone was counted once. V and J are TRBV11-2 and TRBJ2-5, with a possible D match to TRBD1 (6 bases). This CDR3 comprises 16 residues. In germline, CDR1 is SGHAT, CDR2 FQNNGV. With 4 bases removed from V and 2 bases from J, the gap between germline ends came to 17 bases. The CDR3 loop is CASSSLIGTIQETQYF. The CDR3 DNA reads TGTGCCAGCAGCTCGCTAATCGGGACAATACAAGAGACCCAGTACTTC.

This clone was observed a single time. The chain is built from TRBV27 and TRBJ1-5, with a tentative D call TRBD1 (5 bases). V was clipped by 3 bases and J by 7 bases, with 13 bases between them. CDR1 and CDR2 (germline): MNHEY, SMNVEV (reference sequence). The CDR3 totals 14 residues. The CDR3, as DNA: TGTGCCAGCAGTTTGGGGGGAGTAAGCCAGCCCCAGCATTTT. Protein: CASSLGGVSQPQHF.

The chain couples TRBV9 to TRBJ2-7; TRBD1 matches at 8 bases. After removal of 5 bases from V and 1 base from J, the junction contained 5 bases not matched to a gene. Looked up from germline, CDR1 is SGDLS and CDR2 is YYNGEE. The CDR3 runs 14 residues. The CDR3 is CASSGTGESYEQYF. Written as DNA, the CDR3 is TGTGCCAGCAGTGGGACAGGCGAGTCCTACGAGCAGTACTTC.

This clone occurred a few times. V is TRBV18 and J is TRBJ1-2; TRBD1 agrees at 7 bases. The CDR3 runs 14 residues. The V segment lost 3 bases and the J segment 7 bases; nucleotides outside the gene matches: 8. Germline CDR1 and CDR2: KGHSH and LQKENI. This CDR3 reads CASSPPGTAFGYTF. CDR3 coding DNA: TGTGCCAGCTCACCCCCCGGGACAGCTTTTGGCTACACCTTC.

The table lists this clone with a few counts. The J gene is TRBJ1-1, the V gene TRBV25-1; 7 bases are shared with TRBD1. This CDR3 contains 14 residues. V was pared by 6 bases and J by 8 bases, with 12 bases of the junction left unmatched. Germline V gene lookup returns CDR1 MGHDK and CDR2 SYGVNS. Written as DNA, the CDR3 is TGTGCCAGCAGAAAACAGGGGATACCCACCGAAGCTTTCTTT. Amino acid sequence: CASRKQGIPTEAFF.

The V call is TRBV9, the J call TRBJ2-2; possible D gene TRBD1, 5 bases. The V gene lost 4 bases and the J gene lost 2 bases, with 15 bases spanning the gap. CDR1 is SGDLS, CDR2 YYNGEE, per germline. The CDR3 is 16 residues long. CDR3 loop: CASSPGQNRNTGELFF. The CDR3 nucleotides are TGTGCCAGCAGCCCCGGACAAAACCGAAACACCGGGGAGCTGTTTTTT.

This clone was seen a few times. The chain links TRBV4-2 to TRBJ2-3, with 9 bases aligning to TRBD2. Germline trimming cut 0 bases from V and 2 bases from J; bases unmatched to any gene: 6. CDR3 length: 17 residues. The germline gives CDR1 LGHNA, CDR2 YNFKEQ. CDR3 sequence: CASSQDGPSGVTDTQYF. The CDR3 DNA is TGTGCCAGCAGCCAAGACGGGCCTAGCGGGGTCACAGATACGCAGTATTTT.

The chain employs TRBV9 and TRBJ2-1, with a tentative D call TRBD2 (5 bases). CDR3 length: 16 amino acids. V was trimmed by 0 bases and J by 8 bases, leaving 18 bases between them. Germline CDR1 and CDR2: SGDLS and YYNGEE. This CDR3 reads CASSVANSDKGDEQFF. CDR3 sequence (DNA): TGTGCCAGCAGCGTAGCGAATAGCGACAAGGGCGATGAGCAGTTCTTC.

The chain is built from TRBV5-3 and TRBJ1-5; TRBD1 might be the D (6 bases). TRBV5-3 is an ORF; its function is uncertain. The CDR3 is made up of 17 amino acids. Trimming removed 0 bases from V and 3 bases from J, with 16 bases in between. CDR3 in DNA: TGTGCCAGAAGCTTGGTGGCCACAGGGTACCACAATCAGCCCCAGCATTTT. It yields the protein CARSLVATGYHNQPQHF.

The J gene is TRBJ2-7, the V gene TRBV7-8; 11 positions agree with TRBD1. The CDR3 has 20 amino acids. The trim removed 5 bases at V and 1 base at J, leaving 19 bases unmatched. Germline CDR1 reads SGHVS; CDR2 reads FQNEAQ. CDR3 sequence (DNA): TGTGCCAGCAGCGCAGAGGGCACCCGGGACAGGGGGTTAAGGTCCTACGAGCAGTACTTC. Translation: CASSAEGTRDRGLRSYEQYF.

This sequence joins TRBV9 and TRBJ2-7; D perhaps matches TRBD2 (6 bases). The V and J ends lost 4 bases and 1 base respectively, with 15 bases between them. CDR3 length: 15 residues. CDR1 is SGDLS and CDR2 is YYNGEE in the germline V gene. In nucleotides, the CDR3 is TGTGCCAGCAGCTTATCACCCGGGAGTTCCTACGAGCAGTACTTC. Translated: CASSLSPGSSYEQYF.

V gene TRBV7-9 combines with J gene TRBJ2-3; 10 bases map to TRBD1. CDR1 and CDR2 (germline): SEHNR, FQNEAQ (reference sequence). The CDR3 sequence is 14 residues long. Trimming at V came to 4 bases and at J to 6 bases, leaving 4 bases not matched to a gene. The CDR3 is CASSSGQGTDTQYF. The CDR3 DNA reads TGTGCCAGCAGCTCGGGACAGGGGACCGATACGCAGTATTTT.

The V gene is TRBV7-3, the J gene TRBJ2-7; the D gene is possibly TRBD1 (5 bases). This CDR3 contains 14 residues. CDR1 is SGHTA and CDR2 is FQGTGA in the germline V gene. Trimming took 4 bases from V and 6 from J, leaving 16 bases between them. The CDR3: CASSSGLSTGEQYF. CDR3 in DNA: TGTGCCAGCAGCTCCGGCCTCTCTACAGGCGAGCAGTACTTC. Filled out from reference TRBV7-3 and TRBJ2-7, the complete variable domain reads GAGVSQTPSNKVTEKGKYVELRCDPISGHTALYWYRQSLGQGPEFLIYFQGTGAADDSGLPNDRFFAVRPEGSVSTLKIQRTERGDSAVYLCASSSGLSTGEQYFGPGTRLTVT.

The rearrangement joins TRBV4-1 to TRBJ1-6; D is ambiguous. Per germline, CDR1 MGHRA and CDR2 YSYEKL. Deletions cut 0 bases from V and 10 bases from J, with 13 bases between. The CDR3 sequence is 15 residues long. CDR3 in DNA: TGCGCCAGCAGCCAAGATCGAACAACGGGGTCACCCCTCCACTTT. Translation gives CASSQDRTTGSPLHF.